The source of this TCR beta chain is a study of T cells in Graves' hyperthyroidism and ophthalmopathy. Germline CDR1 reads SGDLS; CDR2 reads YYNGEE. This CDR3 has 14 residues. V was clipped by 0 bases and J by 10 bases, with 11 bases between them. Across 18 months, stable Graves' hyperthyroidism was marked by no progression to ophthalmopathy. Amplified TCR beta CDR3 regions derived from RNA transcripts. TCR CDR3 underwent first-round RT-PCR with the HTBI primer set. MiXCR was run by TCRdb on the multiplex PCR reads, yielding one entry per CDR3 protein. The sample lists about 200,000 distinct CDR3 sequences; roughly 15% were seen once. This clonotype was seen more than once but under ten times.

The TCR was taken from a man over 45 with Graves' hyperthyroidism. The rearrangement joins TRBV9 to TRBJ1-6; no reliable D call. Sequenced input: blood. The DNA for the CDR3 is TGTGCCAGCAGCGTAGCCCCCATGAACTCACCCCTCCACTTT. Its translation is CASSVAPMNSPLHF.